The 25 T cell receptor beta chains reported below all come from one sample, sequenced in a study of beta chain features in type 1 diabetes. The antigens for these receptors are not known. The isolated RNA, all of it, was reverse transcribed, so expressed TCRB transcripts were what got sequenced. Some clones are missing from TCRdb's copy, which holds only in-frame ones; the method was immunoSEQ multiplex PCR. The sample shows approximately 150,000 clones, around 13% of them seen only once. General study findings and limits: In all four CD4+ subsets, TCRB CDR3 length was significantly, moderately reduced in type 1 diabetes.

Sequenced sample: central memory CD4+ T cells from blood. The receptors were gathered from a man aged 18 to 30 with type 1 diabetes.

This clone was observed a few times. The gene calls are TRBV6-6 and TRBJ2-1, with 9 bases that match TRBD1. Germline lookup yields CDR1 MNHNY and CDR2 SVGAGI (reference sequence). With 8 bases clipped from V and 7 bases from J, the junction kept 12 bases outside the gene matches. The CDR3 covers 15 residues. The CDR3 is CASLPQDGTGNEQFF. The CDR3 DNA reads as TGTGCCAGCCTGCCCCAAGATGGGACAGGGAATGAGCAGTTCTTC.

V usage is TRBV28 and J usage is TRBJ1-5, with TRBD1 matching 9 bases. From germline, CDR1 is MDHEN and CDR2 SYDVKM. The CDR3 runs to 15 residues. The trim removed 5 bases at V and 6 bases at J, leaving 8 bases unmatched. As DNA, the CDR3 is TGTGCCAGCAGTGAACCGGGACAGGGAGGTCAGCCCCAGCATTTT. Residues: CASSEPGQGGQPQHF.

This clone showed up many times. V gene TRBV7-7 combines with J gene TRBJ2-5; 11 bases match TRBD1. Trimming removed 3 bases from V and 4 bases from J; junction bases left unmatched: 4. Per germline, CDR1 SSHAT and CDR2 FNYEAQ (reference sequence). The CDR3 is 15 amino acids. CDR3 nucleotides: TGTGCCAGCAGCTTCCGGACAGGGGGCGTAGAGACCCAGTACTTC. As protein: CASSFRTGGVETQYF.

This clone was seen a few times. This rearrangement joins TRBV18 to TRBJ2-5; D is undetermined. The CDR3 extends over 13 amino acids. Germline V gene lookup returns CDR1 KGHSH and CDR2 LQKENI. Trimming stripped 4 bases from V and 1 base from J, with 7 bases between. The CDR3 sequence: CASSRELQETQYF. For the CDR3, the DNA is TGTGCCAGCTCACGGGAACTCCAAGAGACCCAGTACTTC.

V usage is TRBV7-3 and J usage is TRBJ2-1; D is possibly TRBD1 (5 bases). Per the germline V gene, CDR1 is SGHTA and CDR2 is FQGTGA. This CDR3 is 13 amino acids long. V lost 5 bases and J lost 10, with 15 bases in between. This chain's CDR3 is CASSPTPRVEQFF. CDR3 DNA sequence: TGTGCCAGCAGCCCTACTCCCAGGGTGGAGCAGTTCTTC.

This clone has a handful of counts. This chain links TRBV29-1 with TRBJ2-7; tentative D call: TRBD2 (5 bases). V dropped 5 bases and J dropped 6 bases, with 14 bases sitting between them. The CDR3 runs to 12 residues. Germline V gene sequence: CDR1 SQVTM, CDR2 ANQGSEA. CDR3 protein: CSVPAGAGEQYF. CDR3 DNA: TGCAGCGTTCCTGCGGGTGCCGGCGAGCAGTACTTC.

This clone has more than one count but fewer than ten. The chain uses TRBV6-1 and TRBJ2-3, with D perhaps matching TRBD1 or TRBD2 (5 bases each). This CDR3 comprises 13 residues. V lost 1 base and J 10 bases, leaving 12 bases between the germline ends. Germline values: CDR1 MNHNS, CDR2 SASEGT. The CDR3 reads CASSEVGDSAQYF. The CDR3, as DNA: TGTGCCAGCAGTGAAGTGGGGGATTCGGCGCAGTATTTT.

This clone was detected a few times. The chain links TRBV6-5 to TRBJ2-7, with a possible D match to TRBD1 (5 bases). Trimming shortened V by 6 bases and J by 6 bases, and 9 bases separated the two germline ends. The length of the CDR3 is 11 residues. Germline-derived CDR1 and CDR2 are MNHEY and SVGAGI. The DNA of the CDR3 is TGTGCCAGCAGCCAGGGTCCCGAGCAGTACTTC. It translates to CASSQGPEQYF.

This clone was counted between two and nine times. The chain has TRBV11-2 and TRBJ1-4, with D unresolved. CDR1 SGHAT and CDR2 FQNNGV come from the germline V gene. The CDR3 is made up of 11 amino acids. The V and J ends lost 7 bases and 8 bases respectively, with 8 bases between them. The CDR3 bases are TGTGCCAGCACCCTAAGGGAAAAACTGTTTTTT. It translates to CASTLREKLFF. Based on the CDR3 plus reference TRBV11-2 and TRBJ1-4, the full variable domain is EAGVAQSPRYKIIEKRQSVAFWCNPISGHATLYWYQQILGQGPKLLIQFQNNGVVDDSQLPKDRFSAERLKGVDSTLKIQPAKLEDSAVYLCASTLREKLFFGSGTQLSVL.

This clone has more than one count but fewer than ten. The chain uses TRBV7-2 and TRBJ2-3; D not certain. This CDR3 has 12 residues. The V gene's germline CDR1 is SGHTA and CDR2 FQGNSA. V was cut by 5 bases and J by 2 bases, with 5 bases left in between. In DNA form, the CDR3 reads TGTGCCAGCAGCCCTTTCACAGATACGCAGTATTTT. Translation gives CASSPFTDTQYF.

This clone has a count of ten or more. The chain links TRBV18 to TRBJ2-2, with D possibly TRBD1 on 6 matching bases. This CDR3 region has 14 residues. Germline lookup yields CDR1 KGHSH and CDR2 LQKENI. The V end lost 3 bases, the J end lost 7 bases, and 12 bases lay between the germline ends. The CDR3 reads CASSPQQGNGELFF. The CDR3 DNA reads TGTGCCAGCTCACCGCAACAGGGAAACGGGGAGCTGTTTTTT. Combining the CDR3 with reference TRBV18 and TRBJ2-2 gives the whole variable domain NAGVMQNPRHLVRRRGQEARLRCSPMKGHSHVYWYRQLPEEGLKFMVYLQKENIIDESGMPKERFSAEFPKEGPSILRIQQVVRGDSAAYFCASSPQQGNGELFFGEGSRLTVL.

This clone has just a few counts. This chain joins TRBV9 and TRBJ2-2; 11 bases are a match to TRBD2. CDR3 length equals 16 residues. V shed 1 base and J 3 bases; nucleotides not matched to a gene: 2. Germline CDR1 and CDR2: SGDLS and YYNGEE. The DNA of the CDR3 is TGTGCCAGCAGCGTACTAGCGGGGGGCCACACCGGGGAGCTGTTTTTT. Translating it yields CASSVLAGGHTGELFF.

The V gene is TRBV5-5, the J gene TRBJ1-2, with 9 bases matching TRBD1. Germline V lookup: CDR1 SGHKS, CDR2 YYEKEE (reference sequence). CDR3 length: 14 residues. V was clipped by 5 bases and J by 4 bases; unmatched bases: 6. The CDR3 DNA sequence: TGTGCCAGCAGACTGGAGGACAGGGGCTATGGCTACACCTTC. Residues: CASRLEDRGYGYTF. The full variable domain, in which reference TRBV5-5 and TRBJ1-2 provide the parts outside the CDR3, is DAGVTQSPTHLIKTRGQQVTLRCSPISGHKSVSWYQQVLGQGPQFIFQYYEKEERGRGNFPDRFSARQFPNYSSELNVNALLLGDSALYLCASRLEDRGYGYTFGSGTRLTVV.

This clone was seen only a few times. The chain carries TRBV18 and TRBJ1-1; no definite D call. CDR3 length equals 14 residues. CDR1 and CDR2 (germline): KGHSH, LQKENI. V was cut by 2 bases and J by 1 base, with 8 bases left in between. The CDR3 loop is CASSPARGNTEAFF. The CDR3 DNA follows: TGTGCCAGCTCACCAGCCCGGGGGAACACTGAAGCTTTCTTT.

This clone was counted only a few times. The chain combines TRBV2 with TRBJ2-7, with a tentative D call TRBD2 (8 bases). The CDR3 spans 15 residues. CDR1 and CDR2 from the germline V gene are SNHLY and FYNNEI. With 6 bases removed from V and 3 bases from J, the gap between germline ends came to 18 bases. The CDR3 sequence is CASRPGRAGGYEQYF. The CDR3 DNA sequence: TGTGCCAGCAGGCCCGGGAGGGCAGGGGGCTACGAGCAGTACTTC.

The V gene is TRBV5-4, the J gene TRBJ1-2; D gene uncertain. Per the germline V gene, CDR1 is SGHNT and CDR2 is YYREEE (reference sequence). The V end lost 0 bases, the J end lost 6 bases, and 15 bases lay between the germline ends. This CDR3 region has 15 residues. The CDR3 loop reads CASSLADGPNDGYTF. The DNA for the CDR3 is TGTGCCAGCAGCTTGGCCGATGGGCCAAACGATGGCTACACCTTC.

A note on this clone: Additional DNA sequences in this sample encode the identical CDR3. The chain is built from TRBV5-1 and TRBJ2-7; D remains ambiguous. The CDR3 spans 14 residues. Deletions cut 0 bases from V and 0 bases from J, with 7 bases between. From germline, CDR1 is SGHRS and CDR2 YFSETQ. The CDR3 DNA sequence: TGCGCCAGCAGCTTGGAATGGGGCTCCTACGAGCAGTACTTC. The encoded protein is CASSLEWGSYEQYF.

This clone occurred a few times. The chain couples TRBV28 to TRBJ1-2, with D maybe TRBD1 (5 bases). This CDR3 is 16 amino acids long. V was clipped by 7 bases and J by 4 bases, with 22 bases between them. Germline loops: CDR1 MDHEN, CDR2 SYDVKM. CDR3 sequence reads: CASNPPGASWAYGYTF. The CDR3 coding sequence is TGTGCCAGCAACCCACCCGGGGCCTCCTGGGCCTATGGCTACACCTTC.

This clone was counted a few times. The sample contains more than one DNA sequence encoding this CDR3. V and J are TRBV7-9 and TRBJ2-5, with a tentative D call TRBD1 (6 bases). CDR1 SEHNR and CDR2 FQNEAQ come from the germline V gene (reference sequence). V lost 5 bases, J lost 4 bases, and 11 bases lay in between. The CDR3 consists of 13 residues. The CDR3 DNA reads TGTGCCAGCAGCGAGGACAGAGGAGAGACCCAGTACTTC. It encodes CASSEDRGETQYF.

The CDR3 DNA is TGCAGTGGGGAAATACTAGAGACCCAGTACTTC. It translates to CSGEILETQYF. The chain uses TRBV20-1 and TRBJ2-5; D is ambiguous. Per the germline V gene, CDR1 is DFQATT and CDR2 is SNEGSKA (reference sequence). The V end lost 7 bases, the J end lost 4 bases, and 10 bases lay between the germline ends. This CDR3 spans 11 amino acids.

V is TRBV6-5 and J is TRBJ2-3; D is undetermined. This CDR3 is 16 amino acids long. The V end was cut by 2 bases, the J end by 0 bases, with 12 bases between. Germline V gene lookup returns CDR1 MNHEY and CDR2 SVGAGI. The CDR3 DNA sequence: TGTGCCAGCAGTTACACCGGACGGCCTAGCACAGATACGCAGTATTTT. It encodes CASSYTGRPSTDTQYF.

In this sample, this clone turned up a few times. V is TRBV18 and J is TRBJ1-1; D gene unclear. Germline lookup yields CDR1 KGHSH and CDR2 LQKENI. V was clipped by 3 bases and J by 0 bases, with 14 bases between them. The CDR3 spans 16 residues. The CDR3 DNA follows: TGTGCCAGCTCACCTCCCATTCAACAAGTGAACACTGAAGCTTTCTTT. Translating gives CASSPPIQQVNTEAFF.

The chain joins TRBV2 to TRBJ2-3; 8 bases are shared with TRBD2. The CDR3 has 14 residues. V dropped 6 bases and J dropped 6; count of bases not matched to a gene: 8. CDR1 is SNHLY and CDR2 is FYNNEI in the germline V gene. The CDR3 DNA follows: TGTGCCAGCAGAACTGGACTAGCCGCCGATACGCAGTATTTT. It encodes CASRTGLAADTQYF.

In this sample, this clone turned up a few times. The gene calls are TRBV6-5 and TRBJ2-1; 8 nucleotides match TRBD1. J lost 8 bases, V lost 5 bases, and 11 bases had no gene match. The CDR3 length is 15 residues. Germline lookup yields CDR1 MNHEY and CDR2 SVGAGI. The chain's CDR3 is CASSGSQGARDEQFF. CDR3 bases: TGTGCCAGCAGTGGCTCGCAGGGGGCAAGAGATGAGCAGTTCTTC.

This clone has just a few counts. The rearrangement uses TRBV28 and TRBJ1-5, with 8 bases identical to TRBD1. The CDR3 has 15 residues. Germline lookup yields CDR1 MDHEN and CDR2 SYDVKM. V was pared by 3 bases and J by 10 bases, with 11 bases of the junction left unmatched. The CDR3, as DNA: TGTGCCAGCAGTTTCTCCGGGACAGGAAATGATCCCCAGCATTTT. Protein sequence: CASSFSGTGNDPQHF.